This T cell receptor (beta chain) comes out of a study of early T cells in non-severe SARS-CoV-2 infection. TCRdb re-called the 5' RACE reads through MiXCR, storing one row per CDR3 protein. The profile shows 50,000 to 60,000 distinct CDR3 sequences, 11% of them singletons. This clonotype turned up a few times. Unmatched junction bases numbered 11, after V lost 5 bases and J lost 3 bases. In germline, CDR1 is SEHNR, CDR2 FQNEAQ (reference sequence). The length of the CDR3 is 17 residues. The TCR comes from an adult who was a healthcare worker with PCR-confirmed SARS-CoV-2 infection or an uninfected control (not recorded which). The sequencing sample was made of whole blood. The chain joins TRBV7-9 to TRBJ2-3; TRBD2 matches 10 bases. The CDR3 is CASSVSGGARLTDTQYF. The CDR3, as DNA: TGTGCCAGCAGCGTGAGCGGGGGGGCCCGGCTAACAGATACGCAGTATTTT.